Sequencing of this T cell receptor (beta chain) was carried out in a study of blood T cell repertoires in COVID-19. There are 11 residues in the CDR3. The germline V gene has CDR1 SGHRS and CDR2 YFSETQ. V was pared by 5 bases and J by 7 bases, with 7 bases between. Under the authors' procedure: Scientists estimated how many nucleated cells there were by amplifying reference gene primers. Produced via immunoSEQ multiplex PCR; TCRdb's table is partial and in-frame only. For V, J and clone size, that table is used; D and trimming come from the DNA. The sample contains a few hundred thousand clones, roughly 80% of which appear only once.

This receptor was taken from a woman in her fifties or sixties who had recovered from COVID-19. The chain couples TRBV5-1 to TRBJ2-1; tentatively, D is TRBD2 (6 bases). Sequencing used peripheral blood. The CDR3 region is CASRGTNEQFF. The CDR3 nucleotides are TGCGCCAGCAGGGGGACTAATGAGCAGTTCTTC.